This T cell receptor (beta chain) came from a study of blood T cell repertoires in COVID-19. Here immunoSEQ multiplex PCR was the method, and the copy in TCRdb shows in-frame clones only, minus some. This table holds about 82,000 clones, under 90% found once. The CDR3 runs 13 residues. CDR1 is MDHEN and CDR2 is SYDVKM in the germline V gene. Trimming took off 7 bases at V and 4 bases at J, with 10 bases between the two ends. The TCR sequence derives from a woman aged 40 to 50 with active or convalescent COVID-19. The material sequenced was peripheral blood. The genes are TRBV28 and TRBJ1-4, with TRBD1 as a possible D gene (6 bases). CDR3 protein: CASIDRYNEKLFF. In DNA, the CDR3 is TGTGCCAGCATTGACAGGTATAATGAAAAACTGTTTTTT.